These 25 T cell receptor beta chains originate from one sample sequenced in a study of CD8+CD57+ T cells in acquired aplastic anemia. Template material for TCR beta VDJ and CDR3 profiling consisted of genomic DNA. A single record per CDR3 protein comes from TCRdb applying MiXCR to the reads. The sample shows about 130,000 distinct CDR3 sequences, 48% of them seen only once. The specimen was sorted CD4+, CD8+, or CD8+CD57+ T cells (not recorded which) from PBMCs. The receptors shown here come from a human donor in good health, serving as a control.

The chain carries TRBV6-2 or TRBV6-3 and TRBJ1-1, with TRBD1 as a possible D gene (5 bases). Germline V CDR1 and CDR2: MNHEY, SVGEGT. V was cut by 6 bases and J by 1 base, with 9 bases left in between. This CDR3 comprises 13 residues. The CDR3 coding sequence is TGTGCCAGCAGCACGACAGAGAACACTGAAGCTTTCTTT. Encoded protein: CASSTTENTEAFF.

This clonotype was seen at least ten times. CDR3 DNA: TGTGCCAGCAGCTTGGCTCGCGCGAACACCGGGGAGCTGTTTTTT. Translated, it gives CASSLARANTGELFF. This sequence joins TRBV7-2 and TRBJ2-2; no definite D call. Germline lookup yields CDR1 SGHTA and CDR2 FQGNSA. V shed 3 bases and J shed 0 bases, with 8 bases lying between them. The CDR3 sequence is 15 residues long. Full variable domain (missing parts from reference TRBV7-2 and TRBJ2-2): GAGVSQSPSNKVTEKGKDVELRCDPISGHTALYWYRQSLGQGLEFLIYFQGNSAPDKSGLPSDRFSAERTGGSVSTLTIQRTQQEDSAVYLCASSLARANTGELFFGEGSRLTVL.

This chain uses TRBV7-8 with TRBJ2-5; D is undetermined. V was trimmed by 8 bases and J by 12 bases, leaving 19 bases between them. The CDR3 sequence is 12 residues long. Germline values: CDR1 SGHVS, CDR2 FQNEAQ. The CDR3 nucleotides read TGTGCCAGCGGCTCAGTTAGTGGCCATAAGTACTTC. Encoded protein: CASGSVSGHKYF. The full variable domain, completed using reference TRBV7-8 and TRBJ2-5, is GAGVSQSPRYKVAKRGQDVALRCDPISGHVSLFWYQQALGQGPEFLTYFQNEAQLDKSGLPSDRFFAERPEGSVSTLKIQRTQQEDSAVYLCASGSVSGHKYFGPGTRLLVL.

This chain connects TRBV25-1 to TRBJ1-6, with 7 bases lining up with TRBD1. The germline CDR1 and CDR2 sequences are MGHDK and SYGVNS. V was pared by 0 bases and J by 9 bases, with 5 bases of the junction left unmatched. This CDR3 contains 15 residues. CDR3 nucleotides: TGTGCCAGCAGTGAATATGGGGACAGCTTTTCACCCCTCCACTTT. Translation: CASSEYGDSFSPLHF. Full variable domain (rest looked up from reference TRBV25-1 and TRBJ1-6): EADIYQTPRYLVIGTGKKITLECSQTMGHDKMYWYQQDPGMELHLIHYSYGVNSTEKGDLSSESTVSRIRTEHFPLTLESARPSHTSQYLCASSEYGDSFSPLHFGNGTRLTVT.

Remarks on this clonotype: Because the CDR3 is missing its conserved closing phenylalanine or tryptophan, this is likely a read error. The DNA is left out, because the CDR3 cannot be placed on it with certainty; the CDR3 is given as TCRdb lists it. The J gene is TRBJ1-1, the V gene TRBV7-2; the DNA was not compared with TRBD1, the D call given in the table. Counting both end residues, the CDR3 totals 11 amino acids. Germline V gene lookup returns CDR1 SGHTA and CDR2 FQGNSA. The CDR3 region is CASSPDREASS.

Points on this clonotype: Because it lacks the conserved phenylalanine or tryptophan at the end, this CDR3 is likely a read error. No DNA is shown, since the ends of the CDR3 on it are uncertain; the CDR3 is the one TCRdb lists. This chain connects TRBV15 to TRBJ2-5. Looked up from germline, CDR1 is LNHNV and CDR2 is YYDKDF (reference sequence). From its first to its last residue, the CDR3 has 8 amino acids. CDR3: CATSREQS.

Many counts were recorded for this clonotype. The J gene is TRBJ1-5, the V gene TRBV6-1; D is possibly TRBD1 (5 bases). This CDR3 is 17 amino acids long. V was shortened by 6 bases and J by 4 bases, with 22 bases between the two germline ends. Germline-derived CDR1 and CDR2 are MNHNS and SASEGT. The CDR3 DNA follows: TGTGCCAGCAGCCCGAACCCTCCAGGGAAGGTAAATCAGCCCCAGCATTTT. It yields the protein CASSPNPPGKVNQPQHF.

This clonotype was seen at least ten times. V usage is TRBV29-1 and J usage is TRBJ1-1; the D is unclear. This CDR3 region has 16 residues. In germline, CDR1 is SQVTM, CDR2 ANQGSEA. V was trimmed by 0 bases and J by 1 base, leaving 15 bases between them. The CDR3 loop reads CSVEDSGRKRNTEAFF. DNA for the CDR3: TGCAGCGTTGAAGATTCGGGCAGGAAGCGGAACACTGAAGCTTTCTTT.

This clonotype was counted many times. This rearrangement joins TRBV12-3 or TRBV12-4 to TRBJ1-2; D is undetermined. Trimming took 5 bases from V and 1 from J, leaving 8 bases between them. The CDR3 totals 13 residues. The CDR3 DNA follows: TGTGCCAGCAGTCTACAAAGTAACTATGGCTACACCTTC. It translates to CASSLQSNYGYTF.

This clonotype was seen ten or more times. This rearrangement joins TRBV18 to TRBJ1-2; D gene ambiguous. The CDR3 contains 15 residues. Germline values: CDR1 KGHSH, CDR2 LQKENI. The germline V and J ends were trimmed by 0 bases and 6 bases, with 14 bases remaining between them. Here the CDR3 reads CASSPPGSWLDGYTF. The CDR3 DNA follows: TGTGCCAGCTCACCACCTGGGTCTTGGTTGGATGGCTACACCTTC.

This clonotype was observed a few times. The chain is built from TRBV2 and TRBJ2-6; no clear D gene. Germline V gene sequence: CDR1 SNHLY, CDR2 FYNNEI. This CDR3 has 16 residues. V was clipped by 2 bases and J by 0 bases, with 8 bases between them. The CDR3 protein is CASSELRRSGANVLTF. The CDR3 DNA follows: TGTGCCAGCAGTGAATTACGGCGCTCTGGGGCCAACGTCCTGACTTTC.

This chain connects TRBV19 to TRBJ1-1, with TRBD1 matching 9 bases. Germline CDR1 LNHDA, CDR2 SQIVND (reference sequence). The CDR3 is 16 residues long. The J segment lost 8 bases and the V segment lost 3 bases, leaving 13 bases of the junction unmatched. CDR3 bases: TGTGCCAGTAGTATGAATCACGGACAGGGGCGTCCAGAAGCTTTCTTT. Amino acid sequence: CASSMNHGQGRPEAFF.

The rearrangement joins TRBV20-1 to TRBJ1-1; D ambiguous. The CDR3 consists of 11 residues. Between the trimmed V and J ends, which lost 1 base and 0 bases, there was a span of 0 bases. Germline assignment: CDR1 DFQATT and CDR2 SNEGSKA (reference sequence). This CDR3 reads CSARVNTEAFF. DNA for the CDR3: TGCAGTGCTAGAGTGAACACTGAAGCTTTCTTT.

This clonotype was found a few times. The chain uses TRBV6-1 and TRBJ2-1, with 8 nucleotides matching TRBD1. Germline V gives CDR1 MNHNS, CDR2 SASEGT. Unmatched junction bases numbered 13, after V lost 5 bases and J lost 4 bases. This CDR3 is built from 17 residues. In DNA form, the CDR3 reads TGTGCCAGCAGTATATTATCCCGGACAGGGACTTACAATGAGCAGTTCTTC. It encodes CASSILSRTGTYNEQFF.

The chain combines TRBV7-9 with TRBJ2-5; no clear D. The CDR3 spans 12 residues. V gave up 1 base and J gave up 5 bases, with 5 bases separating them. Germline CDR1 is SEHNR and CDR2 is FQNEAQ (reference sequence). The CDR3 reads CASSLGIETQYF. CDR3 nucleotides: TGTGCCAGCAGCTTAGGAATTGAGACCCAGTACTTC.

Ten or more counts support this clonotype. The CDR3 sequence is CASSLGASQPQHF. DNA for the CDR3: TGTGCCAGCAGCTTAGGGGCTAGTCAGCCCCAGCATTTT. The V gene is TRBV7-9, the J gene TRBJ1-5, with D unclear. With 1 base removed from V and 6 bases from J, the gap between germline ends came to 7 bases. CDR1 and CDR2 from the germline V gene are SEHNR and FQNEAQ (reference sequence). This CDR3 contains 13 residues.

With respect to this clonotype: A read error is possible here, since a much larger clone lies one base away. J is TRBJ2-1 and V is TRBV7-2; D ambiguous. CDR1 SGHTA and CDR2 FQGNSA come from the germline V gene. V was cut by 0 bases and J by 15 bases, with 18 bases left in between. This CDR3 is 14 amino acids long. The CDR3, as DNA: TGTGCCAGCAGCTTAGCCCATCGTGCCTTAGGCCCGTTCTTC. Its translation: CASSLAHRALGPFF. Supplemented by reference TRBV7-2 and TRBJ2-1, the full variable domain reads GAGVSQSPSNKVTEKGKDVELRCDPISGHTALYWYRQSLGQGLEFLIYFQGNSAPDKSGLPSDRFSAERTGGSVSTLTIQRTQQEDSAVYLCASSLAHRALGPFFGPGTRLTVL.

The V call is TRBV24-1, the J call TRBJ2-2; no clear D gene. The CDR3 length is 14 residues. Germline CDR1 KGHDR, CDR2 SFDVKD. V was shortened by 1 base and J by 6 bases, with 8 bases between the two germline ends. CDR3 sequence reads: CATSDFGSPGELFF. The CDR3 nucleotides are TGTGCCACCAGTGATTTCGGTAGCCCCGGGGAGCTGTTTTTT.

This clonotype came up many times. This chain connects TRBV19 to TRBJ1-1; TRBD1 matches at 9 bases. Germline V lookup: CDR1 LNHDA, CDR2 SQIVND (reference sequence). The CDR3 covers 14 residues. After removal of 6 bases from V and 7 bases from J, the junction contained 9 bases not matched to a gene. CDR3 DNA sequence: TGTGCCAGTAGCTTTGGAGGGACAGGGAGTGAAGCTTTCTTT. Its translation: CASSFGGTGSEAFF.

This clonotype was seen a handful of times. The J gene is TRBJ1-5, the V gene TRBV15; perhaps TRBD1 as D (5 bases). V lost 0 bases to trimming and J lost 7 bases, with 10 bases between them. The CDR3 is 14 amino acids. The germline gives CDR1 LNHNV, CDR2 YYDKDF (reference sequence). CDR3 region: CATSRDMGVQPQHF. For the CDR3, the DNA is TGTGCCACCAGCAGAGATATGGGGGTGCAGCCCCAGCATTTT.

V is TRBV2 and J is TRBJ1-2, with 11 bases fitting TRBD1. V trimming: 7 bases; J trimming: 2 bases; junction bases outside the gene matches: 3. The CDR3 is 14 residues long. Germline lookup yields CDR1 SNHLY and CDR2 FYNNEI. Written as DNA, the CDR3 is TGTGCCAGCACCGGGGACAGGGGGAACTATGGCTACACCTTC. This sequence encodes CASTGDRGNYGYTF.

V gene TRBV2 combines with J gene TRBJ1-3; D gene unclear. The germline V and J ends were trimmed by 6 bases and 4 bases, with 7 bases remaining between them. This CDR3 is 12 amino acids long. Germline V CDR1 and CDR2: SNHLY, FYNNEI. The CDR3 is CASRTSGNTIYF. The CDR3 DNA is TGTGCCAGCAGGACGAGCGGAAACACCATATATTTT. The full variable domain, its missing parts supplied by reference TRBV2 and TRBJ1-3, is EPEVTQTPSHQVTQMGQEVILRCVPISNHLYFYWYRQILGQKVEFLVSFYNNEISEKSEIFDDQFSVERPDGSNFTLKIRSTKLEDSAMYFCASRTSGNTIYFGEGSWLTVV.

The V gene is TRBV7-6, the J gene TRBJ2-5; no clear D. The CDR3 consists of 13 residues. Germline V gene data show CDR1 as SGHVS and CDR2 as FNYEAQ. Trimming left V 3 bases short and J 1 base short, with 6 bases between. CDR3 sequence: CASSLGRQETQYF. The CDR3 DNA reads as TGTGCCAGCAGCTTGGGCCGCCAAGAGACCCAGTACTTC.

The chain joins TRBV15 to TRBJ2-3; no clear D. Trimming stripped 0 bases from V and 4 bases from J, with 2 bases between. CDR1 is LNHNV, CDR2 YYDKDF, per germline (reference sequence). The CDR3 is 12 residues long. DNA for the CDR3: TGTGCCACCAGCAGAGATGCAGATACGCAGTATTTT. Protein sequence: CATSRDADTQYF. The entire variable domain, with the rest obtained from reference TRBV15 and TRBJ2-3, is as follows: DAMVIQNPRYQVTQFGKPVTLSCSQTLNHNVMYWYQQKSSQAPKLLFHYYDKDFNNEADTPDNFQSRRPNTSFCFLDIRSPGLGDTAMYLCATSRDADTQYFGPGTRLTVL.

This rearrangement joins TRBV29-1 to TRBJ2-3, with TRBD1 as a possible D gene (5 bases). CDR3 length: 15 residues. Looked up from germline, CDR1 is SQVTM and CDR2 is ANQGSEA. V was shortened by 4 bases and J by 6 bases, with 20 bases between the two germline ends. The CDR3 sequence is CSVVLFTGRRDTQYF. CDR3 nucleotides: TGCAGCGTTGTATTGTTTACAGGCCGCAGGGATACGCAGTATTTT.